The entry that follows covers one T cell receptor (beta chain) sequence. This clonotype was picked up one time. The antigen it binds to is not known. No much larger clone is present one base from it, and per-base qualities are unavailable. A single read counts as weak evidence. The data were taken from a study of T cell repertoires in cytomegalovirus infection (dated by TCRdb to between 2018 and 2021). For the wider study: Peptide stimulations targeted recently identified HLA-C-restricted CMV epitopes, whose presentation resists viral immunomodulation, together with well-studied HLA-B-restricted epitopes. Donor HLA type was relevant to the analysis, because carriage of CMV infection together with the matching HLA type was indicated by public TCR beta signatures. Beyond this particular receptor, the publication reports: Cumulative frequency of public TCR beta family members discriminated carriers of CMV infection plus the relevant HLA type in this cohort and an independent approximately 340-donor cohort. In the ex vivo response, HLA-C-restricted CMV-specific TCR beta clonotypes were dominant, and in two of eight donors the single most frequent clonotype came from this HLA-C-restricted group.

The CDR3 spans 14 residues, from the cysteine through the phenylalanine. This entry keeps only the CDR3 DNA: 42 bases, framed from base 1. The CDR1 and CDR2 encoded by the germline V gene (reference sequence) are MNHEY and SMNVEV. V is clipped by 3 bases and J by 0 bases, and the sequence between their germline boundaries is 8 bases long. In the paper's terms, the treatment or condition label means: in vitro stimulation with specific CMV peptide epitopes to enrich CMV-specific T cells. These reads were obtained on an Illumina HiSeq 1500. The raw public reads went through TCRdb reprocessing: fastp at Q25, MiXCR clone calling, in-frame beta chains kept. Every CDR3 protein is listed once, alongside the most common genes and DNA of its rows. For this sample the table gives approximately 990,000 distinct CDR3 sequences, of which around 29% were detected only once. About an eighth of the sample is taken by the ten largest.

The rearrangement joined TRBV27 to TRBJ2-5; a tentative D call is TRBD2 (5 bases match). The sequence was obtained from a human donor in good health (CMV status not recorded). Some clones in this sample may be carry-over from other donors' samples. This specimen was cultured CD8+ T cells from PBMCs, taken from culture after CMV antigen stimulation. This receptor has the CDR3 CASSFGLYQETQYF. DNA sequence: TGTGCCAGCAGTTTTGGACTTTACCAAGAGACCCAGTACTTC.